Here is one T cell receptor beta chain with its context. Its specific antigen is unknown. No base qualities exist here, and no much larger clone lies one base off it. What the treatment or condition label conveys for this sample: in vitro stimulation with specific CMV peptide epitopes to enrich CMV-specific T cells. Sequencing used an Illumina HiSeq 1500. The raw public data were reprocessed by TCRdb itself: fastp quality trimming at Q25, MiXCR clonotype calling, in-frame beta chains only. Rows matching on CDR3 protein sequence are summarized as one entry with the most common DNA and genes. The sample has some 700,000 distinct CDR3 sequences on record, 33% of them singletons. About 18% of the sample is taken by the ten largest. This specimen comes from a study of T cell repertoires in cytomegalovirus infection (dated by TCRdb to between 2017 and 2020). At the level of the whole study: Peptide stimulations targeted recently identified HLA-C-restricted CMV epitopes, whose presentation resists viral immunomodulation, together with well-studied HLA-B-restricted epitopes. Donor HLA type was relevant to the analysis, because carriage of CMV infection together with the matching HLA type was indicated by public TCR beta signatures. Overall study results and their limits: Carriers of CMV infection plus the relevant HLA type were discriminated by the cumulative frequency of public TCR beta family members in the study cohort and in an independent approximately 360-donor cohort. The ex vivo response was dominated by HLA-C-restricted CMV-specific TCR beta clonotypes, which also provided the single most frequent clonotype in two of eight donors.

Trimming costs V 2 bases and J 5 bases, and their ends lie 15 bases apart. From the cysteine up to the phenylalanine, the CDR3 has a length of 15 residues. Only the CDR3 region is kept as DNA, spanning 45 bases read in frame from base 1. CDR1 and CDR2 are drawn from the germline V gene: KGHSH, LQKENI. Rearrangement joined TRBV18 to TRBJ1-2; perhaps TRBD1 is the D gene, with 5 bases matching. This TCR derives from a human donor in good health (CMV status not recorded). Some clones in this sample may be carry-over from other donors' samples. The source was cultured PBMCs, collected from culture after CMV antigen stimulation. The CDR3 in this case is CASSPTDQEGYGYTF. DNA sequence: TGTGCCAGCTCACCAACGGATCAAGAGGGGTATGGCTACACCTTC.